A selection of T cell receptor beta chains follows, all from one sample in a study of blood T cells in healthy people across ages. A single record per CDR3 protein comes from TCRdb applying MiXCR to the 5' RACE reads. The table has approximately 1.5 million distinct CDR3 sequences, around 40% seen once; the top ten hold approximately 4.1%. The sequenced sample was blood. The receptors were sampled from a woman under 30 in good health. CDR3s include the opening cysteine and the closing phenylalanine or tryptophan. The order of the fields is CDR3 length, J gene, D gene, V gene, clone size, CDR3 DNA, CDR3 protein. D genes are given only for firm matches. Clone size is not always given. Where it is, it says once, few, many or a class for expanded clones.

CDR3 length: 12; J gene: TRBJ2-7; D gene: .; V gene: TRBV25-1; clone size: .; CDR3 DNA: TGTGCCAGCAGTGACCAGGACTACGAGCAGTACTTC; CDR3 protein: CASSDQDYEQYF
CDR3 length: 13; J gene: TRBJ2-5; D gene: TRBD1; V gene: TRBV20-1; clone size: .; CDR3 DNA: TGCAGTGCTAGACGCTCAGGGGGAGAGACCCAGTACTTC; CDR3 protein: CSARRSGGETQYF
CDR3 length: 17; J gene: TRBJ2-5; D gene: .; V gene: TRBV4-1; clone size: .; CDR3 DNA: TGCGCCAGCAGCCAAGGCCCCGTCTGGGAAAAACAAGAGACCCAGTACTTC; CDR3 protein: CASSQGPVWEKQETQYF
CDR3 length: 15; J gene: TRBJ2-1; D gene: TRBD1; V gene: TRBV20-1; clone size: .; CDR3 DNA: TGCAGTGCAGACGCCGGGACAGGGGCCTCCTACGAGCAGTTCTTC; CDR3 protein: CSADAGTGASYEQFF
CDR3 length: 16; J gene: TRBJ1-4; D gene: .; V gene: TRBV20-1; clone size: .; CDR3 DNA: TGCAGTGTTGTCCCTTTGGCAACCCCAAGGAGGGAAAAACTGTTTTTT; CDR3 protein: CSVVPLATPRREKLFF
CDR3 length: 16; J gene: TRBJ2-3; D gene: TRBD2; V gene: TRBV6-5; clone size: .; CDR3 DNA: TGTGCCAGCAACCAATTTAAGCGGGGGGCGAAGGATACGCAGTATTTT; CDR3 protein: CASNQFKRGAKDTQYF
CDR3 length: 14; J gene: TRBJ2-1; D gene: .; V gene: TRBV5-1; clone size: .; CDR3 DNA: TGCGCCAGCAGGGGTGGGAGCTCCTACAGTGAGCGGTACTTC; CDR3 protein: CASRGGSSYSERYF
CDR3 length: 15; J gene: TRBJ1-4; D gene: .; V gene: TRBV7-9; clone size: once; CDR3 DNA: TGTGCCAGCAGCTTAGGCGGGGCTCCTGATGAAAAACTGTTTTTT; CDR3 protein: CASSLGGAPDEKLFF
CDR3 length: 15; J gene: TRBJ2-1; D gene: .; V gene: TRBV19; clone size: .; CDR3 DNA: TGTGCCAGTACCCGGACGTTAAGCTCCTACAATGAGCAGTTCTTC; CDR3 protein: CASTRTLSSYNEQFF
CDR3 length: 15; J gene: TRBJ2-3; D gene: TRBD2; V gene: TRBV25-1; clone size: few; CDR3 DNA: TGTGCCAGCAGTGGGACTAGCAATCTGTGGGATACGCAGTATTTT; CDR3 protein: CASSGTSNLWDTQYF
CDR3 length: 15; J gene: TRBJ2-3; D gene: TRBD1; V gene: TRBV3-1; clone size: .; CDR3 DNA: TGTGCCAGCAGCCAGTTAGGGACAGACACAGATACGCAGTATTTT; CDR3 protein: CASSQLGTDTDTQYF
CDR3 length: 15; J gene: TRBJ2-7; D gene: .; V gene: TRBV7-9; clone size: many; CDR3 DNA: TGTGCCAGCAACTCCGGGACGGGGATCTCCTACGAGCAGTACTTC; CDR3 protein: CASNSGTGISYEQYF
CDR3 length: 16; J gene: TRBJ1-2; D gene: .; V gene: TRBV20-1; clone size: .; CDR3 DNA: TGCAGTGCTAGAGATAAGGGACAAGGTCCTAACTATGGCTACACCTTC; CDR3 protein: CSARDKGQGPNYGYTF
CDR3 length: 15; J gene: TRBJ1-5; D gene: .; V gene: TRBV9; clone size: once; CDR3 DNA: TGTGCCAGCAGCCCTGCCCCGTTTCGGGGGCAGCCCCAGCATTTT; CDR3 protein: CASSPAPFRGQPQHF
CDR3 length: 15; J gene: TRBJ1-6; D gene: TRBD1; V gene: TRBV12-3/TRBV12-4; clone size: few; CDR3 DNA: TGTGCCAGCAGTCCGGGACAGGGAGATAATTCACCCCCCCACTTT; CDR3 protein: CASSPGQGDNSPPHF
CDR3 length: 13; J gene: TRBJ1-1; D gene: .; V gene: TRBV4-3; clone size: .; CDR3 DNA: TGCGCCAGCAGCCAGTTCGGAGTTACTGAAGCTTTCTTT; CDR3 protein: CASSQFGVTEAFF
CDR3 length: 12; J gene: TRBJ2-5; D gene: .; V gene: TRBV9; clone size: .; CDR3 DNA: TGTGCCAGCAGCGCTCGTGGAAAGACCCAGTACTTC; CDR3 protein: CASSARGKTQYF
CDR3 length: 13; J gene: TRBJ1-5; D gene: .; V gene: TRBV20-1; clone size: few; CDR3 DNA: TGCAGTGCTAGATCCAGCCGCAATCAGCCCCAGCATTTT; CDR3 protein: CSARSSRNQPQHF
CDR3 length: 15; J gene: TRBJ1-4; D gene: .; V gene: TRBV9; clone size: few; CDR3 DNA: TGTGCCAGCAGCGTAGGCGGGGGCGACTCGGAAAAACTGTTTTTT; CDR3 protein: CASSVGGGDSEKLFF
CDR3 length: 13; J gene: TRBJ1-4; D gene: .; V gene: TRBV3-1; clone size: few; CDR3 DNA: TGTGCCAGCAGCCAGTACAGAAATGAAAAACTGTTTTTT; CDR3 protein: CASSQYRNEKLFF
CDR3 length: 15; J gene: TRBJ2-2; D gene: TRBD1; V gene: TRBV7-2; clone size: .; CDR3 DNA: TGTGCCAGCAGACAAACAGGGGCCCGGACCGGGGAGCTGTTTTTT; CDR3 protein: CASRQTGARTGELFF
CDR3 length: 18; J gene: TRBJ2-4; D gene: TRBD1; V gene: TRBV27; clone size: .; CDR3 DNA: TGTGCCAGCAGTCCAAAGCCCCCGGACAGGGTAGCCAAAAACATTCAGTACTTC; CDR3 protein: CASSPKPPDRVAKNIQYF
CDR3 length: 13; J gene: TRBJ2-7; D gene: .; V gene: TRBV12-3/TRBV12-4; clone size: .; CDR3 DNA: TGTGCCAGCAGTTTAGGACAGTCTCTCGAGCAGTACTTC; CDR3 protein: CASSLGQSLEQYF
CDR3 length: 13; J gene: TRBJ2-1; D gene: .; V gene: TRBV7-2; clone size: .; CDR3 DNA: TGTGCCAGCAGCATCACCAACCAAGAGACCCAGTTCTTC; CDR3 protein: CASSITNQETQFF
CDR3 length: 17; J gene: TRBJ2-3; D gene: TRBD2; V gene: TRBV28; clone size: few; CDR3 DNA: TGTGCCAGCAGCAGTTTCGGGCTAGCGGGATCAGCAGATACGCAGTATTTT; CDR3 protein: CASSSFGLAGSADTQYF
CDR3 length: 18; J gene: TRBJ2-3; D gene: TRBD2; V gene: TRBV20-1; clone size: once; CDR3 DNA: TGCAGTGCTAGAGATCGGGGGACTAGCGGGAGTAGCGCAGATACGCAGTATTTT; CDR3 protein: CSARDRGTSGSSADTQYF
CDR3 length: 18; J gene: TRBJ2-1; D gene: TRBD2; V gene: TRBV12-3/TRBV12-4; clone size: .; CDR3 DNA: TGTGCCAGCAGTCCCTCTTCGGGGGGTCTAAGCTCCTACAATGAGCAGTTCTTC; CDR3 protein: CASSPSSGGLSSYNEQFF
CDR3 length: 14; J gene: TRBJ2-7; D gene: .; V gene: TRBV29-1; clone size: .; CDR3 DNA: TGCAGCGTTCTTACTCCCGAAACAAGCAGTGAGCAGTACTTC; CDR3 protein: CSVLTPETSSEQYF
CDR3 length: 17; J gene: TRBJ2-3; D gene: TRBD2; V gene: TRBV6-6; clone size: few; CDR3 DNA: TGTGCCAGCAGTCGAGCGGGGGCGTCGGCTTTTACAGATACGCAGTATTTT; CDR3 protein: CASSRAGASAFTDTQYF
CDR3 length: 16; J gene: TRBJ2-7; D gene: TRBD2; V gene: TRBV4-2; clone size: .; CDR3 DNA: TGTGCCAGCAGCCAGGACCGAGCGGGAATCTACAATGAGCAGTACTTC; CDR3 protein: CASSQDRAGIYNEQYF
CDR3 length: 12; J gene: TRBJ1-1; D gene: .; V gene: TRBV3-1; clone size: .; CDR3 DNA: TGTGCCAGCAGCCAAGATCTGGCTGAAGCTTTCTTT; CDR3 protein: CASSQDLAEAFF
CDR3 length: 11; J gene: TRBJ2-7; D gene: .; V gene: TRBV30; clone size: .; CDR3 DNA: TGTGCCTGGGGACAGTCCGACGAGCAGTACTTC; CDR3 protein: CAWGQSDEQYF
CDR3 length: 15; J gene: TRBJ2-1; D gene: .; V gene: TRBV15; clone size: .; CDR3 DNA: TGTGCCACCGGCAGAGGCGGTAGCGGATACGATGAGCAGTTCTTC; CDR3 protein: CATGRGGSGYDEQFF
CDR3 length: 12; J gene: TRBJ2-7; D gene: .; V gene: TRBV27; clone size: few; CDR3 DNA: TGTGCCAGCAGGCGGCTAGGTGCCGAGCAGTACTTC; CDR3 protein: CASRRLGAEQYF
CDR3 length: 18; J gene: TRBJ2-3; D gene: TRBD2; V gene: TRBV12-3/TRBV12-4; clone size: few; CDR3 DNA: TGTGCCAGCAGTTTGAAAGGTTGGCTAGCGGGTACCACAGATACGCAGTATTTT; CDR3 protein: CASSLKGWLAGTTDTQYF
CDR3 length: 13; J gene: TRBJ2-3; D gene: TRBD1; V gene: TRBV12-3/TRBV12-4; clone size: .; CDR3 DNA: TGTGCCGTAACGGGACAGGGGACAGATACGCAGTATTTT; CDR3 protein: CAVTGQGTDTQYF
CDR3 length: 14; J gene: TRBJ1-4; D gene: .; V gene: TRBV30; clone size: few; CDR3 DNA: TGTGCCTGGAGGCCACAGGGAGGGGATGAAAAACTGTTTTTT; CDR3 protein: CAWRPQGGDEKLFF
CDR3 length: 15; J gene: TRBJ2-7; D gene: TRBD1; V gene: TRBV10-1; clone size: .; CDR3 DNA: TGCGCCAGCAGCGCCCACATAGGACAGGGCACCGAGCAGTACTTC; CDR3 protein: CASSAHIGQGTEQYF
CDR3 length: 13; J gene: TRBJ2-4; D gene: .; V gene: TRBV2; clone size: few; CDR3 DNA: TGTGCCAGCAGTGAAAATGCGTGGGGTGAGCAGTACTTC; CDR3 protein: CASSENAWGEQYF
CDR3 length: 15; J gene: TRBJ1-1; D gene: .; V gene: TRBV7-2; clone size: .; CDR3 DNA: TGTGCCAGCAGCTTAGGGGAGGCCGTAGGCACTGAAGCTTTCTTT; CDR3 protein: CASSLGEAVGTEAFF
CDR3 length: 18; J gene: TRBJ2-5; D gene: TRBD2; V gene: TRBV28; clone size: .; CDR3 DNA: TGTGCCAGCAGTTCCCCCGGGACTAGCGGGAGGGTTGGAGGGACCCAGTACTTC; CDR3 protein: CASSSPGTSGRVGGTQYF